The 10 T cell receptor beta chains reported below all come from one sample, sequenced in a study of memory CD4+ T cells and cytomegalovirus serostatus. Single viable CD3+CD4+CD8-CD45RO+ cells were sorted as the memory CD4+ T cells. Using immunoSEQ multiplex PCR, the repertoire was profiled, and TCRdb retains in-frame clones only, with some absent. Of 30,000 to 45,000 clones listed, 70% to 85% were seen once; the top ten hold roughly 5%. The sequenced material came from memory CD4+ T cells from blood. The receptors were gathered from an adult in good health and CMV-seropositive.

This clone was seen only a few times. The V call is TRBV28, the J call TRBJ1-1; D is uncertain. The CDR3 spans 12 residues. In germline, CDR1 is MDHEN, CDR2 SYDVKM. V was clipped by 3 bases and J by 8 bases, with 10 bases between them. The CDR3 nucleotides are TGTGCCAGCAGTTTCCACACTTTGGAAGCTTTCTTT. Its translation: CASSFHTLEAFF.

The CDR3 sequence is CASSLVAADTQYF. The CDR3 DNA follows: TGTGCCAGCAGCCTAGTCGCGGCAGATACGCAGTATTTT. The rearrangement links TRBV13 to TRBJ2-3, with D uncertain. The CDR3 has 13 residues. CDR1 is PRHDT, CDR2 FYEKMQ, per germline (reference sequence). V gave up 5 bases and J gave up 4 bases, with 10 bases separating them.

CDR3 in DNA: TGTGCCAGCAGTTCCGTAGCGGGACAAACCATGACAGATACGCAGTATTTT. The encoded protein is CASSSVAGQTMTDTQYF. The chain couples TRBV7-4 to TRBJ2-3, with TRBD2 identical over 8 bases. The CDR3 contains 17 residues. Germline assignment: CDR1 SGHVT and CDR2 SQSDAQ. Trimming took 6 bases from V and 3 from J; bases not matched to a gene: 14.

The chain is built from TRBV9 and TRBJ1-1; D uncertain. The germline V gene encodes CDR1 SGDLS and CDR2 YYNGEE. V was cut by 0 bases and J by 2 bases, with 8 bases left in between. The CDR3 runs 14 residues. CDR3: CASSVDNGNTEAFF. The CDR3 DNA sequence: TGTGCCAGCAGCGTAGATAACGGTAACACTGAAGCTTTCTTT.

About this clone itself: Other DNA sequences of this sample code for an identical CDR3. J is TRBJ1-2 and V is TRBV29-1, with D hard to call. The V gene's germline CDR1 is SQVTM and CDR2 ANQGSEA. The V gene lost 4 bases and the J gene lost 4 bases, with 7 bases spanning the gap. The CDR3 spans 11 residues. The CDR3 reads CSVGGSYGYTF. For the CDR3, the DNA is TGCAGCGTTGGAGGTTCCTATGGCTACACCTTC.

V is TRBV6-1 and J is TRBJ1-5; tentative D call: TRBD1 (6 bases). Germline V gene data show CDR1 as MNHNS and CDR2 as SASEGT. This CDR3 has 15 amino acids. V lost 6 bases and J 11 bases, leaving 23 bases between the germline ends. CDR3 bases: TGTGCCAGCAGAGCCAGGGGCCCGGGTGAAGGGTCCCAGCATTTT. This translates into CASRARGPGEGSQHF.

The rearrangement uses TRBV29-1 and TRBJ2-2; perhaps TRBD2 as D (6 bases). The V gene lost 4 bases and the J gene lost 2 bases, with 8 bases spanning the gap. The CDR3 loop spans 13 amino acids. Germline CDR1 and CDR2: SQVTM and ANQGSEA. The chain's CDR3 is CSVGLDNTGELFF. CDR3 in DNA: TGCAGCGTTGGACTAGATAACACCGGGGAGCTGTTTTTT.

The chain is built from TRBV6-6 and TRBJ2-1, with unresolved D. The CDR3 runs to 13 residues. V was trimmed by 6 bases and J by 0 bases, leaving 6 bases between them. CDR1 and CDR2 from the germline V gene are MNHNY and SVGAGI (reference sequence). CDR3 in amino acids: CASSQSSYNEQFF. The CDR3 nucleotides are TGTGCCAGCAGCCAGTCCTCCTACAATGAGCAGTTCTTC.

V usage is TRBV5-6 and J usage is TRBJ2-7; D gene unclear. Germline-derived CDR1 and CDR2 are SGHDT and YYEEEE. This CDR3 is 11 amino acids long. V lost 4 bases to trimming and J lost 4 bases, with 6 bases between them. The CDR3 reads CASSARYEQYF. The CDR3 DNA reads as TGTGCCAGCAGCGCACGTTACGAGCAGTACTTC.

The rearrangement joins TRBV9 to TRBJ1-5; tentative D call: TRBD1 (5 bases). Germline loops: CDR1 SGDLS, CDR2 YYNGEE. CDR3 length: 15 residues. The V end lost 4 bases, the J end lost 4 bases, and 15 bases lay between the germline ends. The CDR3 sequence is CASSPGTLPNQPQHF. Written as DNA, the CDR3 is TGTGCCAGCAGCCCCGGGACCTTACCGAATCAGCCCCAGCATTTT.